What follows are 22 T cell receptor beta chains derived from one specimen sequenced in a study of blood T cell repertoires in COVID-19 (dated by TCRdb to the early 2020s). Library method: the immunoSEQ multiplex PCR assay. TCRdb mirrors the immuneACCESS table, restricted to in-frame sequences. Some clones are absent from its copies; in checked studies, under half trace to an unresolved V gene, and the reason for the others is unknown. Within this sample are tens of thousands of clones, with about 74% of them counted one time only. The ten largest clones capture roughly 2.6% of the sample. Material: peripheral blood. The receptors were sampled from a human donor with acute or convalescent COVID-19. The donor label of this sample is uncertain.

This chain links TRBV20-1 with TRBJ1-1, with 11 bases lining up with TRBD1. Germline assignment: CDR1 DFQATT and CDR2 SNEGSKA (reference sequence). The CDR3 is 11 amino acids. The CDR3 reads CSGQGAGEAFF. In nucleotides, the CDR3 is TGCAGCGGACAGGGGGCGGGTGAAGCTTTCTTT.

The rearrangement joins TRBV6-5 to TRBJ1-2; the D is unclear. V dropped 8 bases and J dropped 8 bases, with 18 bases sitting between them. The CDR3 is made up of 13 amino acids. Per the germline V gene, CDR1 is MNHEY and CDR2 is SVGAGI. CDR3 coding DNA: TGTGCCAGCGGCACCGGCGGGAGGGTGGGCTACACCTTC. Protein sequence: CASGTGGRVGYTF.

The genes are TRBV14 and TRBJ2-2; D not certain. The CDR3 is 12 residues long. Germline CDR1 SGHDN, CDR2 FVKESK. V lost 4 bases and J 6 bases, leaving 6 bases between the germline ends. CDR3 region: CASSRTAGELFF. The CDR3 bases are TGTGCCAGCAGCCGAACGGCCGGGGAGCTGTTTTTT.

This chain joins TRBV5-1 and TRBJ1-2; D is perhaps TRBD1 (5 bases). Deletions cut 4 bases from V and 8 bases from J, with 15 bases between. Germline V CDR1 and CDR2: SGHRS, YFSETQ. The CDR3 contains 13 residues. CDR3 sequence: CASSGGGVGGYTF. In DNA form, the CDR3 reads TGCGCCAGCAGCGGCGGAGGGGTCGGGGGCTACACCTTC.

This sequence joins TRBV2 and TRBJ2-1; unclear D gene. This CDR3 region has 11 residues. V lost 3 bases and J lost 8, with 5 bases in between. The germline CDR1 and CDR2 sequences are SNHLY and FYNNEI. CDR3 nucleotides: TGTGCCAGCAGTGAGGGCGATGAGCAGTTCTTC. This sequence encodes CASSEGDEQFF.

J is TRBJ2-2 and V is TRBV7-3; D gene uncertain. The V and J ends lost 3 bases and 0 bases respectively, with 11 bases between them. Germline CDR1 and CDR2: SGHTA and FQGTGA. This CDR3 region has 16 residues. CDR3 residues: CASSFHAPSNTGELFF. In nucleotides, the CDR3 is TGTGCCAGCAGCTTTCACGCGCCGTCGAACACCGGGGAGCTGTTTTTT.

This sequence joins TRBV7-2 and TRBJ2-1; D not certain. V was pared by 1 base and J by 6 bases, with 10 bases between. The CDR3 extends over 14 amino acids. CDR1 and CDR2 (germline): SGHTA, FQGNSA. The CDR3 sequence: CASSLVVRSNEQFF. In DNA form, the CDR3 reads TGTGCCAGCAGCTTAGTAGTGCGGAGCAATGAGCAGTTCTTC. The whole variable domain, remainder taken from reference TRBV7-2 and TRBJ2-1, is GAGVSQSPSNKVTEKGKDVELRCDPISGHTALYWYRQSLGQGLEFLIYFQGNSAPDKSGLPSDRFSAERTGGSVSTLTIQRTQQEDSAVYLCASSLVVRSNEQFFGPGTRLTVL.

The chain combines TRBV6-4 with TRBJ2-7, with 7 bases identical to TRBD1. After removal of 8 bases from V and 2 bases from J, the junction contained 6 bases not matched to a gene. From germline, CDR1 is MRHNA and CDR2 SNTAGT. The length of the CDR3 is 13 residues. CDR3 in DNA: TGTGCCAGCCGTTGGGACAGACCCTACGAGCAGTACTTC. It specifies CASRWDRPYEQYF.

The chain links TRBV7-9 to TRBJ2-1; 14 bases match TRBD2. The V gene's germline CDR1 is SEHNR and CDR2 FQNEAQ (reference sequence). The CDR3 sequence is 17 residues long. The V and J ends lost 4 bases and 10 bases, in that order; junction bases with no gene match: 12. In DNA form, the CDR3 reads TGTGCCAGCAGCTCAACTCTGGGACTAGCGGGAGTAGGGGAGCAGTTCTTC. This encodes CASSSTLGLAGVGEQFF.

This clone has only a few counts. CDR3 sequence reads: CASSLTAYGYTF. The CDR3 nucleotides are TGTGCCAGCAGTTTGACAGCTTATGGCTACACCTTC. This chain links TRBV12-3 or TRBV12-4 with TRBJ1-2, with D maybe TRBD1 (5 bases). The CDR3 loop spans 12 amino acids. Trimming cost V 3 bases and J 5 bases, with 7 bases left between them.

This clone was found a few times. CDR3 protein: CASSRDRASFYEQYV. The CDR3 nucleotides are TGTGCCAGCAGCCGAGACAGGGCCTCCTTTTACGAGCAGTACGTC. J is TRBJ2-7 and V is TRBV7-8; 7 nucleotides line up with TRBD1. The germline gives CDR1 SGHVS, CDR2 FQNEAQ. Unmatched junction bases numbered 11, after V lost 5 bases and J lost 4 bases. This CDR3 has 15 amino acids.

The genes are TRBV18 and TRBJ2-7, with TRBD2 matching 7 bases. Germline CDR1 KGHSH, CDR2 LQKENI. The CDR3 covers 14 residues. V was pared by 4 bases and J by 3 bases, with 6 bases of the junction left unmatched. The CDR3 loop reads CASSLDTGGYEQYF. The CDR3 nucleotides are TGTGCCAGCTCACTCGACACGGGAGGCTACGAGCAGTACTTC.

CDR3 protein: CASSLDRGQKLFF. Here the CDR3 DNA reads TGTGCCAGTAGTCTGGACAGGGGACAAAAACTGTTTTTT. The chain is built from TRBV19 and TRBJ1-4, with TRBD1 matching 9 bases. Looked up from germline, CDR1 is LNHDA and CDR2 is SQIVND (reference sequence). The CDR3 covers 13 residues. The V and J ends lost 5 bases and 9 bases, in that order; junction bases with no gene match: 4.

The J gene is TRBJ2-5, the V gene TRBV30; weak D call: TRBD2 (6 bases). The CDR3 is 13 amino acids. Trimming left V 2 bases short and J 5 bases short, with 12 bases between. Germline V CDR1 and CDR2: GTSNPN, SVGIG (reference sequence). The CDR3 reads CAWSRRERETQYF. The CDR3 bases are TGTGCCTGGAGTCGACGGGAGCGGGAGACCCAGTACTTC.

This clone turned up a few times. The chain carries TRBV18 and TRBJ1-5, with 10 bases that match TRBD1. CDR1 KGHSH and CDR2 LQKENI come from the germline V gene. The ends lost 2 bases at V and 4 bases at J; junction bases unmatched: 5. The CDR3 runs to 16 residues. The CDR3 here is CASSPLGTGANQPQHF. The CDR3 DNA reads TGTGCCAGCTCACCATTGGGGACAGGGGCTAATCAGCCCCAGCATTTT.

The sample holds a few counts of this clone. The chain carries TRBV5-4 and TRBJ2-3; D is unresolved. V lost 3 bases, J lost 1 base, and 9 bases lay in between. The CDR3 is 14 amino acids. Germline CDR1 SGHNT, CDR2 YYREEE (reference sequence). Here the CDR3 DNA reads TGTGCCAGCAGCTCCCGGGTAGGCACAGATACGCAGTATTTT. Translation: CASSSRVGTDTQYF.

The chain couples TRBV19 to TRBJ1-5; no clear D. The CDR3 has 14 amino acids. Germline V CDR1 and CDR2: LNHDA, SQIVND (reference sequence). With 4 bases removed from V and 3 bases from J, the gap between germline ends came to 10 bases. The CDR3 spells CASSSILPNQPQHF. The DNA of the CDR3 is TGTGCCAGTAGTAGTATACTCCCCAATCAGCCCCAGCATTTT.

The rearrangement links TRBV7-3 to TRBJ2-5, with 7 bases aligning to TRBD2. Germline lookup yields CDR1 SGHTA and CDR2 FQGTGA. The CDR3 is made up of 14 amino acids. J gave up 7 bases and V 0 bases, and 5 bases lay outside the gene matches. Here the CDR3 reads CASSLTPGRGTQYF. The CDR3 DNA follows: TGTGCCAGCAGCTTAACGCCAGGGAGGGGGACCCAGTACTTC.

CDR3 in amino acids: CASRGLAGGPSGELFF. For the CDR3, the DNA is TGTGCCAGCAGGGGACTAGCGGGAGGGCCTAGCGGGGAGCTGTTTTTT. The chain couples TRBV7-8 to TRBJ2-2; 16 bases agree with TRBD2. The J segment lost 7 bases and the V segment lost 6 bases, leaving 5 bases of the junction unmatched. The CDR3 is 16 residues long. The germline gives CDR1 SGHVS, CDR2 FQNEAQ. The variable domain in full, with the rest retrieved from reference TRBV7-8 and TRBJ2-2, is GAGVSQSPRYKVAKRGQDVALRCDPISGHVSLFWYQQALGQGPEFLTYFQNEAQLDKSGLPSDRFFAERPEGSVSTLKIQRTQQEDSAVYLCASRGLAGGPSGELFFGEGSRLTVL.

The chain recombines TRBV11-2 with TRBJ1-2; maybe TRBD1 (6 bases). The CDR3 covers 15 residues. The V end was cut by 6 bases, the J end by 4 bases, with 18 bases between. CDR1 and CDR2 (germline): SGHAT, FQNNGV. The DNA for the CDR3 is TGTGCCAGCAGACCCAAGACAGGTTTTGCCTATGGCTACACCTTC. Protein sequence: CASRPKTGFAYGYTF.

The rearrangement joins TRBV15 to TRBJ2-1, with D perhaps TRBD1 (5 bases). V was clipped by 8 bases and J by 1 base, with 15 bases between them. CDR1 and CDR2 (germline): LNHNV, YYDKDF (reference sequence). The CDR3 loop spans 15 amino acids. CDR3 amino acids: CATAHAGMSYNEQFF. The CDR3 coding sequence is TGTGCCACCGCCCACGCAGGGATGTCCTACAATGAGCAGTTCTTC.

The rearrangement joins TRBV18 to TRBJ1-2, with 8 bases lining up with TRBD1. The CDR3 runs to 16 residues. J gave up 3 bases and V 2 bases, and 8 bases lay outside the gene matches. Germline CDR1 and CDR2: KGHSH and LQKENI. As DNA, the CDR3 is TGTGCCAGCTCACCAAGGACAGGGAGCGGTGACTATGGCTACACCTTC. It translates to CASSPRTGSGDYGYTF.